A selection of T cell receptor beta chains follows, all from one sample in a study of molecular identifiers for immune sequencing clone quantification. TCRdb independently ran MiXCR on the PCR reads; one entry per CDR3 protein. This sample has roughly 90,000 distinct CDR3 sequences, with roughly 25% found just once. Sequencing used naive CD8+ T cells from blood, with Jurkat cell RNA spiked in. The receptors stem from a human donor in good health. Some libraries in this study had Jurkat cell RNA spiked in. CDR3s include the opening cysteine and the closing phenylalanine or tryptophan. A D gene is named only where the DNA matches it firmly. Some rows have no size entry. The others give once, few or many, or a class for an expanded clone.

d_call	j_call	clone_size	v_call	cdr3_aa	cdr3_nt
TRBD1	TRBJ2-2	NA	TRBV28	CASSLGTGTGGLFF	TGTGCCAGCAGTTTGGGGACAGGCACCGGGGGGCTGTTTTTT
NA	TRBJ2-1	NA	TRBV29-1	CSYQGVAEMNEQFF	TGCAGCTACCAGGGGGTAGCGGAAATGAATGAGCAGTTCTTC
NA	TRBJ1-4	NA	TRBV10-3	CAISEQGSGSEKLFF	TGTGCCATCAGCGAACAGGGCTCGGGTTCTGAAAAACTGTTTTTT
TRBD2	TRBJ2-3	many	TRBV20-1	CSARFAGGETDTQYF	TGCAGTGCTAGATTTGCGGGAGGGGAAACAGATACGCAGTATTTT
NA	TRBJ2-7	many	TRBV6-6	CASRVTSYRAYEQYF	TGTGCCAGCAGAGTAACTTCCTACAGGGCTTACGAGCAGTACTTC
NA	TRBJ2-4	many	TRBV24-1	CATSDLDIQYF	TGTGCCACCAGTGATTTGGACATTCAGTACTTC
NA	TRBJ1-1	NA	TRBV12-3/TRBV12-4	CASRGGLPEAFF	TGTGCCAGCAGGGGGGGACTTCCTGAAGCTTTCTTT
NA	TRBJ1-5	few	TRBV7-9	CASSLEDTGKSAQHF	TGTGCCAGCAGCTTAGAAGATACCGGGAAATCAGCCCAGCATTTT
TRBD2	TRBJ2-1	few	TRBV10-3	CAISERTSDYEQFF	TGTGCCATCAGTGAGAGGACTAGTGACTATGAGCAGTTCTTC
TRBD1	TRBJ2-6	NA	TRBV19	CASSIDWDSPSGANVLAF	TGTGCCAGTAGTATAGATTGGGACAGCCCCTCTGGGGCCAACGTCCTGGCTTTC
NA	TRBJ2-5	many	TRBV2	CASSEGVGAYQETQYF	TGTGCCAGCAGTGAAGGAGTAGGGGCCTACCAAGAGACCCAGTACTTC
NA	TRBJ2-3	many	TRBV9	CASSVASGTDTQYF	TGTGCCAGCAGCGTAGCTTCTGGCACAGATACGCAGTATTTT
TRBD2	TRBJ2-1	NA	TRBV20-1	CSARPRDYFDEQFF	TGCAGTGCTAGGCCAAGGGACTATTTCGATGAGCAGTTCTTC
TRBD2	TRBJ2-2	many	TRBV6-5	CASSSGTSGGYTGELFF	TGTGCCAGCAGTTCCGGGACTAGCGGGGGGTACACCGGGGAGCTGTTTTTT
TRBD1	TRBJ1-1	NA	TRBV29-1	CSGTGNTEAFF	TGCAGCGGGACAGGTAACACTGAAGCTTTCTTT
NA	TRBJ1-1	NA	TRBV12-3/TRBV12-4	CASRGGAGVSFF	TGTGCCAGCAGGGGGGGGGCCGGGGTGTCTTTCTTT
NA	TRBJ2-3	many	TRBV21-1	CASSTRDYGADTQYF	TGTGCCAGCAGCACGCGGGACTACGGGGCAGATACGCAGTATTTT
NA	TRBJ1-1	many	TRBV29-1	CSVTGPDDTEAFF	TGCAGCGTCACGGGACCGGACGACACTGAAGCTTTCTTT
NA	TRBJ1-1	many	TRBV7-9	CASSLYYGENTEAFF	TGTGCCAGCAGCTTATACTACGGAGAGAACACTGAAGCTTTCTTT
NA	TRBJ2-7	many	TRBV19	CASSQTGAYEQYF	TGTGCCAGTAGTCAAACAGGAGCCTACGAGCAGTACTTC
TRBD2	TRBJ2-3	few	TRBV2	CASARLAGTSDTQYF	TGTGCCAGCGCTCGACTAGCGGGAACCTCAGATACGCAGTATTTT
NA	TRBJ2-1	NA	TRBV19	CASSIDSGNSYNEQFF	TGTGCCAGTAGTATAGATTCAGGTAACTCCTACAATGAGCAGTTCTTC
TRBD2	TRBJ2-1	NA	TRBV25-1	CATSGLAGWNEQFF	TGTGCCACTTCGGGACTAGCGGGGTGGAATGAGCAGTTCTTC
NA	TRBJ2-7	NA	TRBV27	CASSLSGGPSYEQYF	TGTGCCAGCAGTTTATCCGGGGGTCCCTCCTACGAGCAGTACTTC